This TCR beta chain is drawn from a study of T cells in Graves' hyperthyroidism and ophthalmopathy. The CDR3 regions of TCR beta were amplified from RNA transcripts. During a first-round RT-PCR of the TCR CDR3, the HTBI primer set was used. TCRdb re-called the multiplex PCR reads through MiXCR, storing one row per CDR3 protein. The table has 700,000 to 850,000 distinct CDR3 sequences, 30% to 40% seen once; the top ten hold around 29%. Study conclusions and caveats: Most thyroid clonotypes with frequency above 0.001 were detected in blood.

Germline CDR1 and CDR2: SEHNR and FQNEAQ (reference sequence). This CDR3 spans 19 amino acids. Graves' hyperthyroidism is called stable when ophthalmopathy does not progress within 18 months. Every diagnosis used clinical symptoms, serum thyroxine and TRAb, thyroid ultrasound and orbital computed tomography. Fresh peripheral blood, approximately 9.1 ml, was the source of the PBMCs. About this clonotype: Its antigen remains unidentified.

The sequenced sample consisted of blood. This receptor was identified in a woman aged 40-49 years with Graves' hyperthyroidism. The chain combines TRBV7-9 with TRBJ2-1, with 7 bases identical to TRBD2. The J call may not be correct, given that the DNA end is closer to TRBJ2-7. The CDR3, as DNA: TGTGCCTGGAGTGGAGTGACTAGCAGGAGGGCCAACGCCTACAATGAGCAGTACTTC. This encodes CAWSGVTSRRANAYNEQYF.